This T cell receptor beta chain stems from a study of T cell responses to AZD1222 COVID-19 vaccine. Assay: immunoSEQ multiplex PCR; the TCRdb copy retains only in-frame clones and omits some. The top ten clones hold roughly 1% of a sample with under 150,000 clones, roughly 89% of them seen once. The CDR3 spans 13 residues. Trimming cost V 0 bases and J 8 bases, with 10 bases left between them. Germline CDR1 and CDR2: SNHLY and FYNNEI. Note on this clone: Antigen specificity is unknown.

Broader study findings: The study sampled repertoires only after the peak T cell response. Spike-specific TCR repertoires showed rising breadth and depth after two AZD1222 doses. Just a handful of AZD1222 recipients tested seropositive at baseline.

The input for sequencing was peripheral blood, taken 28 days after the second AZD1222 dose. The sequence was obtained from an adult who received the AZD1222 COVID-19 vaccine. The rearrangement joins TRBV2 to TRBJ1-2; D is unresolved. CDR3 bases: TGTGCCAGCAGTGAAGCCCGTCAAGGAGGCTACACCTTC. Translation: CASSEARQGGYTF.